This T cell receptor (beta chain) stems from a study of OX40 agonist ivuxolimab in advanced cancers. Background on the study: Partial responses were seen in three patients, one with hepatocellular carcinoma and two with cutaneous melanoma.

Germline V gene lookup returns CDR1 MNHEY and CDR2 SMNVEV (reference sequence). The CDR3 is 16 residues long. V gave up 4 bases and J gave up 0 bases, with 12 bases separating them. Only in-frame clones appear in the TCRdb table, and some are missing; sequencing was by immunoSEQ multiplex PCR. The profile covers 60,000 or so clones, with 85% appearing a single time and about 3.7% taken by the ten largest. Whole-study findings and limits: Clonal expansion in partial responders at 0.1-3.0 mg/kg ranked among the lowest. Relative to CD4+ cells, CD8+ T cells on average had more expanded clones.

Notes on this clone: The antigen is unknown.

The V and J genes are TRBV27 and TRBJ2-2, with D uncertain. This specimen consisted of CD4+ or CD8+ T cells sorted from blood, obtained in a trial of the OX40 agonist ivuxolimab. This receptor was identified in an adult with an advanced solid tumor such as melanoma, head and neck, liver or kidney cancer. The CDR3 loop is CASSSPLRANTGELFF. The CDR3 nucleotides read TGTGCCAGCAGTTCGCCACTGCGAGCGAACACCGGGGAGCTGTTTTTT.